The T cell receptor (beta chain) described here comes from a study of regulatory T cells in long-lasting Graves disease. On this clonotype itself: Its target is not known.

J was trimmed by 8 bases and V by 4 bases; bases with no gene match: 10. CDR3 length: 16 amino acids. Germline assignment: CDR1 KGHDR and CDR2 SFDVKD. According to the study, TCR beta libraries were built with iRepertoire HTBI primers and CDR3-region Arm-PCR. One entry per CDR3 protein results from TCRdb running MiXCR on the multiplex PCR reads. The sample holds 450,000 to 700,000 distinct CDR3 sequences, about 13% seen once. Sample time point: newly diagnosed GD, antithyroid drugs for less than 3 months. RNA isolated from PBMCs was used to make the TCR library. Findings of the study overall: Persistent Graves' patients showed less TCR diversity than newly diagnosed ones.

The same sample was also studied in work on T cells in Graves' hyperthyroidism and ophthalmopathy. From that paper: A set of HTBI primers served as the primers for a first-round RT-PCR of the TCR CDR3. Model predictions of ophthalmopathy came a median around 6.5 months before onset.

The V and J genes are TRBV24-1 and TRBJ2-1; 10 nucleotides agree with TRBD1. The material was peripheral blood mononuclear cells (PBMCs), obtained at new diagnosis, from a patient treated with antithyroid drugs. The clonotype originates from a young man with Graves disease. CDR3 coding DNA: TGTGCCACCAGTGACAAGACAGGGGGCTCGGGAGATGAGCAGTTCTTC. Amino acids: CATSDKTGGSGDEQFF.